What follows are 2 T cell receptor beta chains derived from one specimen sequenced in a study of T-cell memory formation after mild COVID-19. TCRdb reprocessed the 5' RACE reads with MiXCR, giving one entry per CDR3 protein. The profile covers 180,000 or so distinct CDR3 sequences, with about a sixth appearing a single time and around 2% taken by the ten largest. The sequenced sample consisted of PBMCs or a T cell subset sorted from them (not recorded which). Receptors were obtained from an adult woman who had mild COVID-19 (a few samples of this study predate the infection). Cell type and time point are not known.

This clonotype was observed a handful of times. The J gene is TRBJ2-5, the V gene TRBV2; D may correspond to TRBD1 or TRBD2 (6 bases each). Trimming left V 5 bases short and J 5 bases short, with 21 bases between. The germline CDR1 and CDR2 sequences are SNHLY and FYNNEI. The CDR3 is 16 amino acids. The CDR3 loop is CASSSGVQGGKETQYF. As DNA, the CDR3 is TGTGCCAGCAGTTCTGGTGTACAGGGAGGAAAGGAGACCCAGTACTTC.

A few counts support this clonotype. This chain joins TRBV7-2 and TRBJ2-3; 9 bases match TRBD2. This CDR3 contains 15 residues. V shed 3 bases, J shed 0 bases, and the junction held 1 base outside the gene matches. Germline CDR1 is SGHTA and CDR2 is FQGNSA. In nucleotides, the CDR3 is TGTGCCAGCAGCTTCGGACTAGCGAGCACAGATACGCAGTATTTT. Translation gives CASSFGLASTDTQYF.